These T cell receptor beta chains were read from a single sample in a study of beta chain features in type 1 diabetes. Produced via immunoSEQ multiplex PCR; TCRdb's table is partial and in-frame only. The sample records roughly 50,000 clones, around 45% being singletons. The specimen was stem cell memory CD4+ T cells from blood. The receptors originated from a man younger than 40 with type 1 diabetes. Both conserved end residues are part of each CDR3. D genes are given only for firm matches. The size field is filled for only some rows; it gives once, few, many or a size class.

clone size	J gene	D gene	V gene	CDR3 DNA	CDR3 protein
few	TRBJ2-3	NA	TRBV10-3	TGTGCCATCAGGGACAGCAGCACAGATACGCAGTATTTT	CAIRDSSTDTQYF
NA	TRBJ1-2	NA	TRBV9	TGTGCCAGCAGCGTAGGTGCGACAAGAAGCTATGGCTACACCTTC	CASSVGATRSYGYTF
NA	TRBJ1-2	NA	TRBV6-6	TGTGCCAGCAGACCCGACAGTTATGGCTACACCTTC	CASRPDSYGYTF
few	TRBJ2-1	NA	TRBV29-1	TGCAGCGTTGAAGATCCTAGGGGGAGGGTCTACAATGAGCAGTTCTTC	CSVEDPRGRVYNEQFF
NA	TRBJ1-3	NA	TRBV7-2	TGTGCCAGCAGCTTAGGGAGCTCTGGAAACACCATATATTTT	CASSLGSSGNTIYF
NA	TRBJ2-1	NA	TRBV7-2	TGTGCCAGCAGCTTATCAGGGCCCACCTACAATGAGCAGTTCTTC	CASSLSGPTYNEQFF
once	TRBJ1-2	NA	TRBV7-2	TGTGCCAGCAGCCTACAAGGGCGGGTCCACCGCGACTACACCTTC	CASSLQGRVHRDYTF
NA	TRBJ2-5	TRBD2	TRBV11-2	TGTGCCAGCAGCTTGGGGCTAGCGGGAGGCCTGGGGGGGGAGACCCAGTACTTC	CASSLGLAGGLGGETQYF
NA	TRBJ1-5	NA	TRBV28	TGTGCCAGCAGCGAGATATATCGGCCCCAGCATTTT	CASSEIYRPQHF
NA	TRBJ1-2	NA	TRBV9	TGTGCCAGCAGCCCTCTTCGCCTAGCTAACTATGGCTACACCTTC	CASSPLRLANYGYTF
NA	TRBJ2-3	TRBD2	TRBV4-2	TGTGCCAGCAGCCAAGGTTTTCGGGGGGAAGACACAGATACGCAGTATTTT	CASSQGFRGEDTDTQYF
NA	TRBJ1-1	TRBD1	TRBV27	TGTGCCAGCAGTTTCGACAGGGTCAACACTGAAGCTTTCTTT	CASSFDRVNTEAFF
NA	TRBJ2-7	NA	TRBV7-8	TGTGCCAGCAGCTTCGGGATGTACTACGAGCAGTACTTC	CASSFGMYYEQYF
NA	TRBJ1-1	NA	TRBV28	TGTGCCAGCGGGGCTAACACTGAAGCTTTCTTT	CASGANTEAFF
NA	TRBJ2-7	NA	TRBV27	TGTGCCAGCAGGTCGCGTCCTCCGGCCTACGAGCAGTACTTC	CASRSRPPAYEQYF
few	TRBJ2-7	NA	TRBV9	TGTGCCAGCAGCGGCGGGACAGACTCTACGAATAAGCAGTACTTC	CASSGGTDSTNKQYF
NA	TRBJ1-5	TRBD1	TRBV5-1	TGCGCCAGCAGCTGGACAGGGGAGCTTCATCAGCCCCAGCATTTT	CASSWTGELHQPQHF
NA	TRBJ2-1	TRBD2	TRBV15	TGTGCCACCAGCAGAGGCGGGACTAGCGGGAGCGATGAGCAGTTCTTC	CATSRGGTSGSDEQFF
few	TRBJ2-2	TRBD2	TRBV28	TGTGCCAGCAGTTTATATGGGACTAGCGGGAGAGACGATGGCGGGGAGCTGTTTTTT	CASSLYGTSGRDDGGELFF
NA	TRBJ2-3	TRBD2	TRBV7-2	TGTGCCAGCAGCCTTCAAGCGACTAGCGGGAGGCATACGCAGTATTTT	CASSLQATSGRHTQYF
few	TRBJ1-5	NA	TRBV5-1	TGCGCCAGCAGCTCAGGGATGGGTCAGCCCCAGCATTTT	CASSSGMGQPQHF
NA	TRBJ2-7	TRBD2	TRBV4-2	TGTGCCAGCAGCCAAAAGCCGGGACTAGGGTACGAGCAGTACTTC	CASSQKPGLGYEQYF
NA	TRBJ1-2	NA	TRBV14	TGTGCCAGCAGCCAAGGACTAAACTATGGCTACACCTTC	CASSQGLNYGYTF
few	TRBJ2-2	TRBD1	TRBV4-2	TGTGCCAGCAGCCACGCTACATTGGACAGGGCTGACGGGGAGCTGTTTTTT	CASSHATLDRADGELFF
NA	TRBJ2-3	TRBD2	TRBV25-1	TGTGCCAGCAGTGACACGACTAGCGCGCAGGGTACGCAGTATTTT	CASSDTTSAQGTQYF
NA	TRBJ2-1	NA	TRBV5-1	TGCGCCAGCAGCTTGGAGGGGTTGCAGTTCTTC	CASSLEGLQFF
few	TRBJ2-5	NA	TRBV6-1	TGTGCCAGCACCATGACAATCGGACAGCAGGAGACCCAGTACTTC	CASTMTIGQQETQYF
NA	TRBJ2-1	TRBD2	TRBV11-2	TGTGCCAGCAGCTCTCGTCTGGGCGGGAGGGGAAATGAGCAGTTCTTC	CASSSRLGGRGNEQFF
NA	TRBJ2-4	TRBD2	TRBV28	TGTGCCAGCAGTCTTAGCGGGAGCGGAAACATTCAGTACTTC	CASSLSGSGNIQYF
NA	TRBJ1-1	TRBD1	TRBV7-3	TGTGCCAGCAGCTCACAGGGGGCAAACACTGAAGCTTTCTTT	CASSSQGANTEAFF
NA	TRBJ1-2	NA	TRBV28	TGTGCCAGCAGTCTACTGGAACCGACCGGGATCCGGTATGGCTACACCTTC	CASSLLEPTGIRYGYTF
NA	TRBJ2-1	NA	TRBV20-1	TGCAGTGCCCGGGGGTACAATGAGCAGTTCTTC	CSARGYNEQFF
few	TRBJ2-3	TRBD2	TRBV4-2	TGTGCCAGCAGCCAAAGACCAACTAGCGGGAGCGCAGATACGCAGTATTTT	CASSQRPTSGSADTQYF
NA	TRBJ1-1	TRBD1	TRBV18	TGTGCCAGCTCACCGGACAGGGAGAACACTGAAGCTTTCTTT	CASSPDRENTEAFF
NA	TRBJ1-5	TRBD1	TRBV19	TGTGCCAGCAAGGACAGGGGAAAACAGCCCCAGCATTTT	CASKDRGKQPQHF
NA	TRBJ1-5	NA	TRBV5-1	TGCGCCAGCAGCTTGGTAGCCGGTAGCAATCAGCCCCAGCATTTT	CASSLVAGSNQPQHF
few	TRBJ2-2	TRBD2	TRBV27	TGTGCCAGCAGTACCCCGAGCGGGAGGGGCTCGGACACCGGGGAGCTGTTTTTT	CASSTPSGRGSDTGELFF
NA	TRBJ1-2	TRBD1	TRBV5-4	TGTGCCAGCAGGTCTCCGGGACAGGGTGGCTACACCTTC	CASRSPGQGGYTF
NA	TRBJ2-7	TRBD2	TRBV4-1	TGCGCCAGCAGCCAAGGACTAGCGGGACCATCCTACGAGCAGTACTTC	CASSQGLAGPSYEQYF
few	TRBJ2-2	TRBD2	TRBV10-3	TGTGCCATCAGTGCGGGGGGGAACACCGGGGAGCTGTTTTTT	CAISAGGNTGELFF
NA	TRBJ2-3	TRBD2	TRBV6-5	TGTGCCAGCAGTTACTCGGCGGGACTAGCGGGAGATACGCAGTATTTT	CASSYSAGLAGDTQYF
NA	TRBJ2-1	NA	TRBV10-3	TGTGCCATCAGCTCGACGGGGTCCTACAATGAGCAGTTCTTC	CAISSTGSYNEQFF
NA	TRBJ1-1	NA	TRBV19	TGTGCCAGTAGTATGAGGACAGTTGAAGCTTTCTTT	CASSMRTVEAFF
NA	TRBJ2-7	TRBD2	TRBV25-1	TGTGCCAGCAGACGGGGTGAGCGGGAGGCTCTTTCCGAGCAGTACTTC	CASRRGEREALSEQYF
NA	TRBJ2-7	NA	TRBV30	TGTGCCTGGAGTTTGGGCGGGACTGTTCCTAACGAGCAGTACTTC	CAWSLGGTVPNEQYF
few	TRBJ2-3	NA	TRBV5-1	TGCGCCAGCAGCTTGGCAGGTGGGAGAGTCTCAGATACGCAGTATTTT	CASSLAGGRVSDTQYF
few	TRBJ2-5	NA	TRBV6-6	TGTGCCAGCAGTCCAGGGTTAGGAGAGACCCAGTACTTC	CASSPGLGETQYF
few	TRBJ2-1	TRBD2	TRBV7-9	TGTGCCAGCAGCCACACTAGCGGAACGAACAATGAGCAGTTCTTC	CASSHTSGTNNEQFF
NA	TRBJ2-7	TRBD1	TRBV7-2	TGTGCCAGCAGCCATAGCGGGACAGGGGTCTACGAGCAGTACTTC	CASSHSGTGVYEQYF
NA	TRBJ2-1	TRBD2	TRBV5-1	TGCGCCAGCAGCTTGGCCGGGACTAGCCTCAATGAGCAGTTCTTC	CASSLAGTSLNEQFF
NA	TRBJ1-1	NA	TRBV2	TGTGCCAGCAGTGGGGGGGACCAGGCAGCTTTCTTT	CASSGGDQAAFF
once	TRBJ1-2	NA	TRBV9	TGTGCCAGCAGCCCCCATGGAGTAAATACCTATGGCTACACCTTC	CASSPHGVNTYGYTF
NA	TRBJ2-3	NA	TRBV4-2	TGTGCCAGCAGCCGAGGGGGACCAAGCACAGATACGCAGTATTTT	CASSRGGPSTDTQYF